Presented here are 17 T cell receptor beta chains from one specimen sequenced in a study of T cells after yellow fever vaccination. TCRdb fed the 5' RACE reads into MiXCR, producing one record per CDR3 protein. The sample carries 500,000 to 550,000 distinct CDR3 sequences, just over 20% recorded once. Sequenced here: PBMCs, sampled around 3 weeks after the first yellow fever vaccination. The receptors shown here come from a man between 18 and 35 years old who received the YFV17D yellow fever vaccine.

This clonotype was observed a few times. The chain is built from TRBV11-2 and TRBJ2-1; tentative D call: TRBD1 (6 bases). V was cut by 4 bases and J by 7 bases, with 14 bases left in between. Germline-derived CDR1 and CDR2 are SGHAT and FQNNGV. This CDR3 spans 14 amino acids. The DNA for the CDR3 is TGTGCCAGCAGCTCCGTCTACAGGGATAATGAGCAGTTCTTC. It yields the protein CASSSVYRDNEQFF. The complete variable domain, with remaining parts taken from reference TRBV11-2 and TRBJ2-1, reads EAGVAQSPRYKIIEKRQSVAFWCNPISGHATLYWYQQILGQGPKLLIQFQNNGVVDDSQLPKDRFSAERLKGVDSTLKIQPAKLEDSAVYLCASSSVYRDNEQFFGPGTRLTVL.

This clonotype was found a few times. This chain connects TRBV5-1 to TRBJ2-5; no clear D gene. Looked up from germline, CDR1 is SGHRS and CDR2 is YFSETQ. This CDR3 contains 17 residues. V gave up 3 bases and J gave up 1 base, with 19 bases separating them. The CDR3 DNA reads TGCGCCAGCAGCTCCACTAAGATCGTCGGTGTCCAAGAGACCCAGTACTTC. This sequence encodes CASSSTKIVGVQETQYF.

The chain links TRBV29-1 to TRBJ1-2; weak D call: TRBD1 (5 bases). Germline-derived CDR1 and CDR2 are SQVTM and ANQGSEA. The CDR3 runs to 13 residues. V was pared by 6 bases and J by 4 bases, with 15 bases between. The CDR3 loop is CSVVPGLGYGYTF. CDR3 coding DNA: TGCAGCGTAGTACCGGGACTTGGCTATGGCTACACCTTC.

This clonotype was seen only a few times. The J gene is TRBJ1-4, the V gene TRBV20-1, with TRBD1 as a possible D gene (6 bases). The V gene's germline CDR1 is DFQATT and CDR2 SNEGSKA (reference sequence). Trimming removed 5 bases at V and 2 bases at J, with 9 bases between. The CDR3 spans 13 residues. The chain's CDR3 is CSAWGPTNEKLFF. The CDR3 coding sequence is TGCAGTGCTTGGGGGCCCACTAATGAAAAACTGTTTTTT.

The chain links TRBV6-5 to TRBJ2-7, with TRBD1 matching over 9 bases. Trimming took 4 bases from V and 2 from J; bases not matched to a gene: 3. Germline CDR1 and CDR2: MNHEY and SVGAGI. The CDR3 spans 14 residues. Here the CDR3 reads CASSSYRGPYEQYV. Here the CDR3 DNA reads TGTGCCAGCAGTTCCTACAGGGGGCCCTACGAGCAGTACGTC.

This clonotype was seen more than once but under ten times. The rearrangement links TRBV12-5 to TRBJ2-7, with 7 bases lining up with TRBD1. Germline assignment: CDR1 LGHNT and CDR2 FRNRAP. CDR3 length equals 14 residues. Trimming took 7 bases from V and 5 from J; bases not matched to a gene: 11. The CDR3 DNA reads TGTGCTAGTGTCCCCGGGACAGATATCAACGAGCAGTACTTC. Protein sequence: CASVPGTDINEQYF.

This chain joins TRBV2 and TRBJ2-3; no clear D. Germline V gives CDR1 SNHLY, CDR2 FYNNEI. V lost 4 bases to trimming and J lost 0 bases, with 8 bases between them. The CDR3 spans 14 residues. CDR3 nucleotide sequence: TGTGCCAGCAGTGCTTTGACTAGCACAGATACGCAGTATTTT. This sequence encodes CASSALTSTDTQYF. Filled out from reference TRBV2 and TRBJ2-3, the complete variable domain reads EPEVTQTPSHQVTQMGQEVILRCVPISNHLYFYWYRQILGQKVEFLVSFYNNEISEKSEIFDDQFSVERPDGSNFTLKIRSTKLEDSAMYFCASSALTSTDTQYFGPGTRLTVL.

This sequence joins TRBV7-2 and TRBJ2-5; D possibly corresponds to TRBD2 (6 bases). The germline V gene encodes CDR1 SGHTA and CDR2 FQGNSA. There are 16 residues in the CDR3. The germline V and J ends were trimmed by 1 base and 5 bases, with 17 bases remaining between them. For the CDR3, the DNA is TGTGCCAGCAGCTTAGGACTAGGGGTCGGTTGGGAGACCCAGTACTTC. This translates into CASSLGLGVGWETQYF.

This clonotype was picked up many times. V and J are TRBV5-6 and TRBJ2-7; 7 bases are shared with TRBD1. This CDR3 is 12 amino acids long. CDR1 is SGHDT, CDR2 YYEEEE, per germline. The junction had 0 bases not matched to a gene; V was cut back by 1 base and J by 5 bases. The CDR3 region has the DNA TGTGCCAGCAGCTTGACAGGGGACGAGCAGTACTTC. It encodes CASSLTGDEQYF.

This clonotype was observed a few times. The CDR3 loop reads CSARGNYEQYV. CDR3 nucleotides: TGCAGTGCTAGAGGGAACTACGAGCAGTACGTC. The chain uses TRBV20-1 and TRBJ2-7; D unresolved. V was pared by 1 base and J by 3 bases, with 4 bases between. The CDR3 totals 11 residues. In germline, CDR1 is DFQATT, CDR2 SNEGSKA (reference sequence).

This chain links TRBV20-1 with TRBJ1-4, with D perhaps matching TRBD1 (6 bases). Trimming took off 2 bases at V and 3 bases at J, with 10 bases between the two ends. The CDR3 is 14 amino acids. Germline CDR1 and CDR2: DFQATT and SNEGSKA (reference sequence). This CDR3 reads CSARRAGANEKLFF. In DNA form, the CDR3 reads TGCAGTGCTAGAAGGGCAGGGGCTAATGAAAAACTGTTTTTT.

V and J are TRBV4-2 and TRBJ2-3; 8 bases align to TRBD2. Germline CDR1 is LGHNA and CDR2 is YNFKEQ. With 0 bases clipped from V and 5 bases from J, the junction kept 7 bases outside the gene matches. This CDR3 is 16 amino acids long. The CDR3 DNA reads TGTGCCAGCAGCCAAGAGAGCACGGGGGGGCAAGATACGCAGTATTTT. Translated: CASSQESTGGQDTQYF.

The chain has TRBV20-1 and TRBJ2-5; TRBD1 matches at 10 bases. The CDR3 is made up of 14 amino acids. The V gene's germline CDR1 is DFQATT and CDR2 SNEGSKA (reference sequence). The V segment lost 4 bases and the J segment 6 bases; nucleotides outside the gene matches: 8. The chain's CDR3 is CSATRGTGEKTQYF. The CDR3 bases are TGCAGTGCTACCCGAGGGACAGGGGAGAAGACCCAGTACTTC.

This clonotype showed up just a few times. The chain has TRBV20-1 and TRBJ1-2, with D unresolved. From germline, CDR1 is DFQATT and CDR2 SNEGSKA (reference sequence). CDR3 length equals 9 residues. Trimming removed 4 bases at V and 3 bases at J, with 0 bases between. The CDR3 DNA is TGCAGTGCTAACTATGGCTACACCTTC. Its protein product is CSANYGYTF.

The chain couples TRBV9 to TRBJ1-5; D uncertain. Trimming removed 0 bases at V and 2 bases at J, with 6 bases between. The CDR3 contains 14 residues. Germline CDR1 is SGDLS and CDR2 is YYNGEE. The CDR3 DNA sequence: TGTGCCAGCAGCGTAGACGGGGGCAATCAGCCCCAGCATTTT. Its protein product is CASSVDGGNQPQHF.

This clonotype was seen more than once but under ten times. CDR3 DNA: TGTGCCATCAGTGGGGCAGGCCTGGGGACCCAGTACTTC. Its protein is CAISGAGLGTQYF. The chain couples TRBV10-3 to TRBJ2-5; D is uncertain. The CDR3 is made up of 13 amino acids. Trimming stripped 4 bases from V and 7 bases from J, with 13 bases between. Germline V gene lookup returns CDR1 ENHRY and CDR2 SYGVKD.

This clonotype was found a few times. The chain employs TRBV28 and TRBJ2-5; 10 nucleotides match TRBD2. The CDR3 totals 17 residues. The V segment lost 2 bases and the J segment 1 base; nucleotides outside the gene matches: 7. The V gene's germline CDR1 is MDHEN and CDR2 SYDVKM. The CDR3 spells CASSLLVAGGIQETQYF. The CDR3 coding sequence is TGTGCCAGCAGTTTACTCGTAGCGGGGGGTATCCAAGAGACCCAGTACTTC. The full variable domain, rest sourced from reference TRBV28 and TRBJ2-5, is DVKVTQSSRYLVKRTGEKVFLECVQDMDHENMFWYRQDPGLGLRLIYFSYDVKMKEKGDIPEGYSVSREKKERFSLILESASTNQTSMYLCASSLLVAGGIQETQYFGPGTRLLVL.